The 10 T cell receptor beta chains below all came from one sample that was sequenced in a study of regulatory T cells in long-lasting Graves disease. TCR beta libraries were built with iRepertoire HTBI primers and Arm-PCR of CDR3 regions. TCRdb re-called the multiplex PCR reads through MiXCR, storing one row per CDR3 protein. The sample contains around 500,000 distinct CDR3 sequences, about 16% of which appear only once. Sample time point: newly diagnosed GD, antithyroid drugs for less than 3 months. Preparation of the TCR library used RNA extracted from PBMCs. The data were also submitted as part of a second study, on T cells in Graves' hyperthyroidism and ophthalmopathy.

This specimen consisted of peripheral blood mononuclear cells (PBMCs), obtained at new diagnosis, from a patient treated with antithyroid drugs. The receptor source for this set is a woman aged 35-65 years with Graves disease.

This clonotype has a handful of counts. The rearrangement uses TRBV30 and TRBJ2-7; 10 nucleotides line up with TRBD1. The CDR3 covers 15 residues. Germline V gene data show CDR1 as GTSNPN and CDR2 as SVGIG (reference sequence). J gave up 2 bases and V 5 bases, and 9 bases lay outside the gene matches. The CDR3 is CAWAPGTGVAYEQYF. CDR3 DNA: TGTGCCTGGGCTCCCGGGACAGGGGTGGCCTACGAGCAGTACTTC.

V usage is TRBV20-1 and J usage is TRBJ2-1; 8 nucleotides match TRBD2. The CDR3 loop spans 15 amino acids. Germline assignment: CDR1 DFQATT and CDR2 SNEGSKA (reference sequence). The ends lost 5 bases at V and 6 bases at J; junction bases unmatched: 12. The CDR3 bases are TGCAGTGCTTTGGGGGAGCGGGGGTTGTTCAATGAGCAGTTCTTC. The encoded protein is CSALGERGLFNEQFF.

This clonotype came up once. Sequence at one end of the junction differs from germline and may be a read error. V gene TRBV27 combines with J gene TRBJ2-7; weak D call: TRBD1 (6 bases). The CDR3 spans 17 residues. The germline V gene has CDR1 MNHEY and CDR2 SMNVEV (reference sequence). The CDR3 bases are TGTACCAGCAGTACAGCAGGGGTCCGGGGTCTTCGGGACGAGCAGTACTTC. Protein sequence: CTSSTAGVRGLRDEQYF.

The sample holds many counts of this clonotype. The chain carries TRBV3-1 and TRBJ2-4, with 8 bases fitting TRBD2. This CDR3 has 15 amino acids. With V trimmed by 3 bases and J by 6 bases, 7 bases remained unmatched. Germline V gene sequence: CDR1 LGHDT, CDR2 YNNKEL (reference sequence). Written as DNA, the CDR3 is TGTGCCAGCAGCCAGGGTGGCGGGGGGAGAAACATTCAGTACTTC. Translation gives CASSQGGGGRNIQYF.

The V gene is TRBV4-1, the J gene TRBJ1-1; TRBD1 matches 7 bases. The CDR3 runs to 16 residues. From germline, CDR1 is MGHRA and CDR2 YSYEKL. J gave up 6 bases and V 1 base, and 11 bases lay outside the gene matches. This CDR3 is CASSQGIAGGSAEAFF. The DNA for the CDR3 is TGCGCCAGCAGCCAAGGAATCGCAGGGGGAAGCGCTGAAGCTTTCTTT.

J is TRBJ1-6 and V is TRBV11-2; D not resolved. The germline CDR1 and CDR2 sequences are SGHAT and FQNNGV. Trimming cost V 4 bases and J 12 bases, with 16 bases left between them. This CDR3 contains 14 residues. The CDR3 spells CASSSGLAGEPLHF. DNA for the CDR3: TGTGCCAGCAGCTCGGGGTTGGCCGGTGAACCCCTCCACTTT.

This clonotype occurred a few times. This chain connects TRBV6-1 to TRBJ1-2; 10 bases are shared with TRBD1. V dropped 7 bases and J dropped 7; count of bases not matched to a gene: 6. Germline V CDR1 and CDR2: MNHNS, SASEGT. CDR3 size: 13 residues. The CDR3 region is CASTDRGPGGYTF. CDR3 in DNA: TGTGCCAGCACCGACAGGGGGCCGGGTGGCTACACCTTC.

This CDR3 reads CSVAGGGLQETQYF. Written as DNA, the CDR3 is TGCAGCGTCGCAGGGGGGGGCTTACAAGAGACCCAGTACTTC. The chain combines TRBV29-1 with TRBJ2-1; D assignment may be TRBD1 or TRBD2 (7 bases each). The assigned J gene may be wrong: the sequence end matches TRBJ2-5 better. Germline CDR1 reads SQVTM; CDR2 reads ANQGSEA. CDR3 length: 14 residues.

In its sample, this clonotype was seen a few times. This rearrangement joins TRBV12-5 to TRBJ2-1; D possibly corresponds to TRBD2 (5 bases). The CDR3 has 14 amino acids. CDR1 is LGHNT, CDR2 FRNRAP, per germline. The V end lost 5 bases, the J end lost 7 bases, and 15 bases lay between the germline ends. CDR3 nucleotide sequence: TGTGCTAGTGGTCCCCCGTCGAGGGCGAATGAGCAGTTCTTC. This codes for CASGPPSRANEQFF.

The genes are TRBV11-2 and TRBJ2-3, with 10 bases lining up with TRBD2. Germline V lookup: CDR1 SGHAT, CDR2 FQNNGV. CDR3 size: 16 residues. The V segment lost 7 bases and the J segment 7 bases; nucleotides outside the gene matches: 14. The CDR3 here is CASTPSQREGRNTQYF. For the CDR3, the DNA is TGTGCCAGCACACCAAGCCAGCGGGAGGGCAGAAATACGCAGTATTTT.